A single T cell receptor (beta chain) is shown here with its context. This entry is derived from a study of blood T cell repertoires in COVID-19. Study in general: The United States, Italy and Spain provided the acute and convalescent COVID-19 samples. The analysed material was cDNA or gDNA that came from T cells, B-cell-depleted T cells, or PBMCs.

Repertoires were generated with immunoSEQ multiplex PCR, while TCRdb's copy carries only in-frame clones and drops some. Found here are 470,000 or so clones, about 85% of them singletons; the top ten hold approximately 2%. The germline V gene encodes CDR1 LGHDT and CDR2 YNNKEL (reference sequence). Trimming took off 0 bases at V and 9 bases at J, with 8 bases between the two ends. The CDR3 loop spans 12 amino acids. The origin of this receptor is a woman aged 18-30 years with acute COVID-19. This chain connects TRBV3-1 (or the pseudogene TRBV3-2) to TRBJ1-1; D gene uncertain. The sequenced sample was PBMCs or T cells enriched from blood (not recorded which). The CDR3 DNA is TGTGCCAGCAGCCAAGAGAGGCTCAAAGCTTTCTTT. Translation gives CASSQERLKAFF.